A single sample is the source of the 16 T cell receptor beta chains below, sequenced in a study of T cell repertoires in cytomegalovirus infection. TCRdb re-derived calls from the reads in MiXCR, one entry per CDR3 protein. The sample includes about 400,000 distinct CDR3 sequences, about a sixth of them seen just once. The sequencing sample was made of PBMCs. These receptors were taken from a human donor in good health (CMV status not recorded). Some clones in this sample may be carry-over from other donors' samples.

This clonotype was seen at least ten times. The V gene is TRBV10-3, the J gene TRBJ2-3, with a tentative D call TRBD2 (5 bases). This CDR3 contains 13 residues. The germline V gene has CDR1 ENHRY and CDR2 SYGVKD. V lost 2 bases, J lost 6 bases, and 9 bases lay in between. Here the CDR3 DNA reads TGTGCCATCAGTGAGCCACTAGGGGATACGCAGTATTTT. Translated, it gives CAISEPLGDTQYF.

This clonotype was detected only a few times. V and J are TRBV5-6 and TRBJ1-2; possible D gene TRBD1, 5 bases. Germline CDR1 SGHDT, CDR2 YYEEEE. This CDR3 is built from 15 residues. V lost 4 bases and J 8 bases, leaving 21 bases between the germline ends. Written as DNA, the CDR3 is TGTGCCAGCAGCATCAACGACAGACCCGCTATGGGCTACACCTTC. Protein product: CASSINDRPAMGYTF.

The table lists this clonotype with many counts. This chain uses TRBV7-2 with TRBJ2-7; D unclear. Trimming cost V 4 bases and J 2 bases, with 6 bases left between them. Germline V gene data show CDR1 as SGHTA and CDR2 as FQGNSA. This CDR3 is 12 amino acids long. CDR3 sequence: CASSYGTYEQYF. The CDR3 nucleotides are TGTGCCAGCAGCTATGGAACCTACGAGCAGTACTTC.

V gene TRBV12-5 combines with J gene TRBJ2-1; 7 bases are shared with TRBD1. V lost 6 bases, J lost 9 bases, and 8 bases stayed unmatched. Germline-derived CDR1 and CDR2 are LGHNT and FRNRAP. This CDR3 contains 13 residues. CDR3 loop: CASGEAGGGEQFF. Here the CDR3 DNA reads TGTGCTAGTGGCGAAGCAGGGGGTGGTGAGCAGTTCTTC.

This clonotype has a count of ten or more. The chain employs TRBV12-3 or TRBV12-4 and TRBJ1-1, with unresolved D. V was pared by 5 bases and J by 6 bases, with 7 bases between. There are 11 residues in the CDR3. The CDR3 spells CASSREAEAFF. The CDR3 DNA reads as TGTGCCAGCAGTCGGGAGGCTGAAGCTTTCTTT.

V is TRBV29-1 and J is TRBJ1-2; possibly TRBD1 for D (5 bases). This CDR3 is 12 amino acids long. Germline values: CDR1 SQVTM, CDR2 ANQGSEA. Trimming stripped 3 bases from V and 2 bases from J, with 7 bases between. In nucleotides, the CDR3 is TGCAGCGTTGAGGGGGTCAACTATGGCTACACCTTC. The encoded protein is CSVEGVNYGYTF.

There are many counts of this clonotype. V gene TRBV7-2 combines with J gene TRBJ1-3; TRBD1 agrees at 8 bases. CDR3 length: 14 amino acids. Germline V lookup: CDR1 SGHTA, CDR2 FQGNSA. The J segment lost 2 bases and the V segment lost 5 bases, leaving 2 bases of the junction unmatched. The CDR3 spells CASSQTGAGNTIYF. The DNA for the CDR3 is TGTGCCAGCAGCCAGACAGGGGCTGGAAACACCATATATTTT.

V gene TRBV11-1 combines with J gene TRBJ1-1; D might be TRBD1 (6 bases). This CDR3 contains 15 residues. V was trimmed by 5 bases and J by 0 bases, leaving 13 bases between them. Germline assignment: CDR1 SGHAT and CDR2 FQDESV (reference sequence). CDR3 coding DNA: TGTGCCAGCAGCCCGCAGACAGGAATGAACACTGAAGCTTTCTTT. This sequence encodes CASSPQTGMNTEAFF.

This clonotype was detected only a few times. The rearrangement joins TRBV3-1 to TRBJ2-3; no firm D call. Germline loops: CDR1 LGHDT, CDR2 YNNKEL (reference sequence). Trimming stripped 0 bases from V and 0 bases from J, with 7 bases between. CDR3 size: 15 residues. CDR3 bases: TGTGCCAGCAGCCAAGATCAGGAGAGCACAGATACGCAGTATTTT. Protein sequence: CASSQDQESTDTQYF.

The sample holds many counts of this clonotype. The chain uses TRBV7-2 and TRBJ2-5; 7 nucleotides align to TRBD1. The CDR3 length is 16 residues. The V segment lost 6 bases and the J segment 2 bases; nucleotides outside the gene matches: 12. Germline values: CDR1 SGHTA, CDR2 FQGNSA. CDR3 DNA: TGTGCCAGCAGTCTTATCGCCGGGACAGTACAAGAGACCCAGTACTTC. This gives the protein CASSLIAGTVQETQYF. The variable domain in full, with the rest retrieved from reference TRBV7-2 and TRBJ2-5, is GAGVSQSPSNKVTEKGKDVELRCDPISGHTALYWYRQSLGQGLEFLIYFQGNSAPDKSGLPSDRFSAERTGGSVSTLTIQRTQQEDSAVYLCASSLIAGTVQETQYFGPGTRLLVL.

This clonotype was observed many times. V and J are TRBV7-8 and TRBJ2-5, with D perhaps TRBD1 (6 bases). The germline V and J ends were trimmed by 0 bases and 5 bases, with 10 bases remaining between them. The CDR3 is made up of 14 amino acids. In germline, CDR1 is SGHVS, CDR2 FQNEAQ. This CDR3 is CASSLAQGTETQYF. DNA for the CDR3: TGTGCCAGCAGCTTAGCACAGGGTACGGAGACCCAGTACTTC.

There are many counts of this clonotype. This chain uses TRBV7-6 with TRBJ2-7; D remains unclear. V gave up 5 bases and J gave up 2 bases, with 16 bases separating them. The CDR3 consists of 15 residues. Germline assignment: CDR1 SGHVS and CDR2 FNYEAQ. This CDR3 is CASSPLEHATYEQYF. CDR3 coding DNA: TGTGCCAGCAGCCCCCTGGAGCACGCCACCTACGAGCAGTACTTC.

The V call is TRBV30, the J call TRBJ2-7; D not resolved. The CDR3 is 17 amino acids. Trimming took off 0 bases at V and 3 bases at J, with 21 bases between the two ends. Per germline, CDR1 GTSNPN and CDR2 SVGIG (reference sequence). CDR3 loop: CAWSVRWGRERDYEQYF. The CDR3 nucleotides read TGTGCCTGGAGTGTAAGGTGGGGAAGGGAAAGGGACTACGAGCAGTACTTC.

The chain has TRBV12-3 or TRBV12-4 and TRBJ2-3; 7 bases agree with TRBD1. Losses at the gene ends were 3 bases for V and 2 bases for J; bases not matched to a gene: 8. The CDR3 length is 16 residues. The CDR3 sequence is CASSFSLRGYTDTQYF. DNA of the CDR3: TGTGCCAGCAGTTTTAGCCTCAGGGGGTACACAGATACGCAGTATTTT.

This clonotype has a handful of counts. The genes are TRBV7-9 and TRBJ1-5; 8 nucleotides align to TRBD1. The V segment lost 4 bases and the J segment 6 bases; nucleotides outside the gene matches: 5. The CDR3 is 14 residues long. Germline V lookup: CDR1 SEHNR, CDR2 FQNEAQ (reference sequence). The chain's CDR3 is CASSSTGASQPQHF. CDR3 DNA sequence: TGTGCCAGCAGCTCGACAGGGGCAAGTCAGCCCCAGCATTTT.

The V and J genes are TRBV6-6 and TRBJ2-2, with 11 positions matching TRBD2. CDR3 size: 14 residues. V lost 10 bases, J lost 4 bases, and 5 bases stayed unmatched. Germline V gives CDR1 MNHNY, CDR2 SVGAGI (reference sequence). This chain's CDR3 is CATRLAGSTGELFF. For the CDR3, the DNA is TGTGCCACCAGACTAGCGGGATCCACCGGGGAGCTGTTTTTT.